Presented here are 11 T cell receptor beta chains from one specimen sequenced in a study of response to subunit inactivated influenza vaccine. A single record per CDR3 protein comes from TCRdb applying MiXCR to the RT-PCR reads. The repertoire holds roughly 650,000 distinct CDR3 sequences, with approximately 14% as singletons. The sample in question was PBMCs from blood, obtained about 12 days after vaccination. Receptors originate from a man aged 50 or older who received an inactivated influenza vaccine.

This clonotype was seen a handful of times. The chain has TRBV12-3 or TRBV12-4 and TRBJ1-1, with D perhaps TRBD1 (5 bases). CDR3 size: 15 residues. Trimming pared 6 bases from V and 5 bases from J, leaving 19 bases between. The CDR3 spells CASRSGQGGVTEAFF. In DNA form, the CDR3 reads TGTGCCAGCAGATCGGGGCAGGGAGGGGTGACTGAAGCTTTCTTT.

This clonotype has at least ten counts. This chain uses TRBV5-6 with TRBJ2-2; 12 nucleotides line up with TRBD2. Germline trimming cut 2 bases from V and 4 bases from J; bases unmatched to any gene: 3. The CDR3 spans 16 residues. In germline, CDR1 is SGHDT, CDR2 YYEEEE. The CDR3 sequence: CASSFGLAGLTGELFF. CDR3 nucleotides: TGTGCCAGCAGCTTCGGACTAGCGGGACTCACCGGGGAGCTGTTTTTT.

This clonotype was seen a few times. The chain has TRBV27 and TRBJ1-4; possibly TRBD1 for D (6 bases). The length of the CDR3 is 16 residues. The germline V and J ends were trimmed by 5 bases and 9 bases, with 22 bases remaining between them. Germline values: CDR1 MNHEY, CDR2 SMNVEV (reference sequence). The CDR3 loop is CASSIVPTGTGQKLFF. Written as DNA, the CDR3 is TGTGCCAGCAGTATCGTACCGACAGGTACAGGGCAAAAACTGTTTTTT.

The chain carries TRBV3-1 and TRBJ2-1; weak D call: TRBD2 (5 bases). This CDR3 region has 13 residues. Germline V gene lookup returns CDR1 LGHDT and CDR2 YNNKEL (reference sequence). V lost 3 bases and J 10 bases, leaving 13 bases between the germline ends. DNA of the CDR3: TGTGCCAGCAGCCAGACCTCGTCGGGGGAGCAGTTCTTC. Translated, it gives CASSQTSSGEQFF.

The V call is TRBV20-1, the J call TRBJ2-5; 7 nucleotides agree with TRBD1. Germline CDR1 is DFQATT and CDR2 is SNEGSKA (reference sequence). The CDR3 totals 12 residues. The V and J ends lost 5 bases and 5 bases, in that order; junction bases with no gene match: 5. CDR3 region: CSALKQGETQYF. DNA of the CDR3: TGCAGTGCTTTGAAACAGGGGGAGACCCAGTACTTC.

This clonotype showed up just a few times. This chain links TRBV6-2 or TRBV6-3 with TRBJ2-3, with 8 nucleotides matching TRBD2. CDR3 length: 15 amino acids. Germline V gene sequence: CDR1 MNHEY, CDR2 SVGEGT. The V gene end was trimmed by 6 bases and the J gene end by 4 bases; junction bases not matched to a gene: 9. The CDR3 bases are TGTGCCAGCAGGGGTAGCGGGGTCGGAGCAGATACGCAGTATTTT. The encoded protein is CASRGSGVGADTQYF.

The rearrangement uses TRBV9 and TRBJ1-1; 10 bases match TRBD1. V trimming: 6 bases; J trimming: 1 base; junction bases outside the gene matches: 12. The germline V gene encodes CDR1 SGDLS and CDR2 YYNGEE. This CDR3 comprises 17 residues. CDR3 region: CASTPGQGPRGNTEAFF. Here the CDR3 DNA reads TGTGCCAGCACCCCGGGACAGGGGCCCAGGGGGAACACTGAAGCTTTCTTT. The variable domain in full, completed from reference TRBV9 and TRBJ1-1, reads DSGVTQTPKHLITATGQRVTLRCSPRSGDLSVYWYQQSLDQGLQFLIQYYNGEERAKGNILERFSAQQFPDLHSELNLSSLELGDSALYFCASTPGQGPRGNTEAFFGQGTRLTVV.

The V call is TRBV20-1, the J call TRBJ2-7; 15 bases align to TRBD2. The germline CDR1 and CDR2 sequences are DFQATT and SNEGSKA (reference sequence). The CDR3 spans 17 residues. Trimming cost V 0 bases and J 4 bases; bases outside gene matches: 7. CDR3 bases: TGCAGTGCTAGAGATACGTTCGGGACTAGCGGGAGGTACGAGCAGTACTTC. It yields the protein CSARDTFGTSGRYEQYF.

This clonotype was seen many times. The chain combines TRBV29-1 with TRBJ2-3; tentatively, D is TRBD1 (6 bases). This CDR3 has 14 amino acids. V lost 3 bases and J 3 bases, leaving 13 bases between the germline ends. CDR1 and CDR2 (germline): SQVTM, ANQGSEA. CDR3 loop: CSVDHGGLTDTQYF. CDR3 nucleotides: TGCAGCGTTGATCATGGGGGCTTGACAGATACGCAGTATTTT.

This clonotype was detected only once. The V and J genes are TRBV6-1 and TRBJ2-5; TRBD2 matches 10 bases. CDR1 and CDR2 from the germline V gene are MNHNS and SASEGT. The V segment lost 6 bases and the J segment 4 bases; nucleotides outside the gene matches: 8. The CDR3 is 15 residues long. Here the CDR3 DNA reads TGTGCCAGCAGCCCACTAGCGGGATATGGAGAGACCCAGTACTTC. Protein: CASSPLAGYGETQYF.

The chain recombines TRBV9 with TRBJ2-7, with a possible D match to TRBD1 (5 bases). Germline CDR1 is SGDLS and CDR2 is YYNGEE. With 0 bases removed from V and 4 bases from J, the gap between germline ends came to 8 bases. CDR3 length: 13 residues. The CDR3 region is CASSVGQSYEQYF. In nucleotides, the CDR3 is TGTGCCAGCAGCGTAGGACAGTCATACGAGCAGTACTTC.